This entry lists 14 T cell receptor beta chains sequenced from one sample in a study of T cell responses to AZD1222 COVID-19 vaccine. Assay used: immunoSEQ multiplex PCR; TCRdb lists only in-frame clones, some missing. The top ten hold 1% to 1.5% of the sample, which has about 97,000 clones, 90% seen once. The sequenced sample was peripheral blood, obtained on day 0 of AZD1222 vaccination. Receptors originate from an adult in good health.

V gene TRBV7-6 combines with J gene TRBJ2-5; D might be TRBD1 (5 bases). Deletions cut 3 bases from V and 2 bases from J, with 22 bases between. Germline-derived CDR1 and CDR2 are SGHVS and FNYEAQ. The CDR3 runs to 18 residues. CDR3 region: CASSFGPTGLTAQETQYF. The CDR3 DNA sequence: TGTGCCAGCAGCTTCGGCCCTACAGGATTGACAGCGCAAGAGACCCAGTACTTC.

The chain links TRBV27 to TRBJ2-1, with TRBD2 identical over 9 bases. The V and J ends lost 1 base and 3 bases, in that order; junction bases with no gene match: 1. The germline V gene has CDR1 MNHEY and CDR2 SMNVEV (reference sequence). CDR3 size: 15 residues. CDR3 in DNA: TGTGCCAGCAGTTTATTAGCGGGGGACTACAATGAGCAGTTCTTC. Its protein is CASSLLAGDYNEQFF.

This rearrangement joins TRBV27 to TRBJ2-2; D not resolved. V shed 3 bases and J shed 7 bases, with 6 bases lying between them. The CDR3 totals 12 residues. The germline gives CDR1 MNHEY, CDR2 SMNVEV (reference sequence). The CDR3 DNA follows: TGTGCCAGCAGTTTTTATGGCGGGGAGCTGTTTTTT. It codes for CASSFYGGELFF.

CDR3 bases: TGTGCCAGCAGCCGGACAGGGGGCGGTGGCTACACCTTC. Translated: CASSRTGGGGYTF. The rearrangement uses TRBV5-6 and TRBJ1-2, with 11 bases matching TRBD1. The V gene's germline CDR1 is SGHDT and CDR2 YYEEEE. This CDR3 region has 13 residues. V was clipped by 4 bases and J by 7 bases; unmatched bases: 3.

The chain employs TRBV7-8 and TRBJ1-1; D possibly corresponds to TRBD1 (5 bases). From germline, CDR1 is SGHVS and CDR2 FQNEAQ. Trimming removed 5 bases from V and 11 bases from J, with 12 bases in between. CDR3 length equals 11 residues. CDR3 sequence reads: CASSAWGEAFF. CDR3 DNA sequence: TGTGCCAGCAGCGCCTGGGGGGAGGCTTTCTTT.

V gene TRBV15 combines with J gene TRBJ1-1; TRBD1 matches at 10 bases. Germline loops: CDR1 LNHNV, CDR2 YYDKDF (reference sequence). The CDR3 length is 15 residues. V was clipped by 3 bases and J by 6 bases; unmatched bases: 7. The CDR3 loop is CATSSGTGADAEAFF. The CDR3 DNA is TGTGCCACCAGCAGCGGGACAGGGGCCGACGCTGAAGCTTTCTTT.

This clone was detected a few times. This chain joins TRBV28 and TRBJ1-5, with 7 positions matching TRBD1. V lost 2 bases and J lost 3; bases outside the gene matches: 1. The CDR3 length is 14 residues. CDR1 and CDR2 (germline): MDHEN, SYDVKM. CDR3 DNA: TGTGCCAGCAGTTTAGGACAGGACAATCAGCCCCAGCATTTT. The encoded protein is CASSLGQDNQPQHF.

This chain connects TRBV5-7 to TRBJ1-6, with D hard to call. TRBV5-7 is marked as an open reading frame, function uncertain. CDR3 length: 17 residues. V was cut by 1 base and J by 0 bases, with 11 bases left in between. The CDR3 coding sequence is TGTGCCAGCAGCTTGCTACGGAAGAGCTCCTATAATTCACCCCTCCACTTT. Translation: CASSLLRKSSYNSPLHF.

This rearrangement joins TRBV18 to TRBJ1-5; D call uncertain. The V end lost 3 bases, the J end lost 5 bases, and 11 bases lay between the germline ends. Germline V gene lookup returns CDR1 KGHSH and CDR2 LQKENI. The CDR3 totals 14 residues. CDR3 DNA: TGTGCCAGCTCACCGGAGCCGATGGATCAGCCCCAGCATTTT. Its protein product is CASSPEPMDQPQHF.

V is TRBV6-4 and J is TRBJ1-5; possibly TRBD1 for D (5 bases). The CDR3 is made up of 15 amino acids. The germline CDR1 and CDR2 sequences are MRHNA and SNTAGT. The V gene lost 6 bases and the J gene lost 1 base, with 13 bases spanning the gap. The CDR3 DNA is TGTGCCAGCAGCAGGGACGGAAACAGCAATCAGCCCCAGCATTTT. It translates to CASSRDGNSNQPQHF.

This chain uses TRBV7-9 with TRBJ1-2, with 9 bases matching TRBD1. CDR1 and CDR2 from the germline V gene are SEHNR and FQNEAQ (reference sequence). V trimming: 9 bases; J trimming: 6 bases; junction bases outside the gene matches: 14. The CDR3 contains 15 residues. This chain's CDR3 is CASTGGTTRYDGYTF. The CDR3 nucleotides read TGTGCCAGTACAGGGGGCACAACGCGTTATGATGGCTACACCTTC.

The chain carries TRBV5-4 and TRBJ2-7; 8 bases align to TRBD1. This CDR3 is 17 amino acids long. V lost 4 bases to trimming and J lost 2 bases; unmatched junction nucleotides: 14. CDR1 is SGHNT and CDR2 is YYREEE in the germline V gene (reference sequence). The CDR3 DNA is TGTGCCAGCAGCCCAATGGGCCGACAGGGGAGGACCTACGAGCAGTACTTC. Its protein is CASSPMGRQGRTYEQYF.

This clone was detected once. CDR3 loop: CASSRLAGGSYEQYF. The CDR3 DNA follows: TGTGCCAGCAGCCGTTTAGCGGGGGGCAGCTACGAGCAGTACTTC. The chain has TRBV11-2 and TRBJ2-7, with 10 bases aligning to TRBD2. The CDR3 spans 15 residues. Germline V CDR1 and CDR2: SGHAT, FQNNGV. Trimming at V came to 5 bases and at J to 3 bases, leaving 7 bases not matched to a gene.

This chain connects TRBV10-3 to TRBJ2-7; 14 bases map to TRBD2. The CDR3 loop spans 15 amino acids. The ends lost 4 bases at V and 2 bases at J; junction bases unmatched: 1. Germline lookup yields CDR1 ENHRY and CDR2 SYGVKD. The CDR3 DNA sequence: TGTGCCATCAGTGGGACTAGCGGGGGGCCCTACGAGCAGTACTTC. This sequence encodes CAISGTSGGPYEQYF.